This T cell receptor beta chain was recorded in a study of HIV-infected patients and healthy controls. Study-wide results and limits: Significantly higher mean Gini indices appeared in HIV-infected repertoires, possibly reflecting oligoclonality.

Whole blood was used without fractionation, so all unsorted peripheral T cells were included. The CDR3 length is 15 residues. V was pared by 5 bases and J by 2 bases, with 12 bases between. Germline V gene sequence: CDR1 LGHNA, CDR2 YNFKEQ. Alpha and beta constant-region primers primed reverse transcription of around 500 ng RNA. Using multiplexing indices, alpha and beta chain libraries were generated apart by chain-specific third strand synthesis. TCRdb fed the 5' RACE reads into MiXCR, producing one record per CDR3 protein. The table lists fewer than 20,000 distinct CDR3 sequences, 7% of them singletons. There are many counts of this clonotype. Its antigen is not known.

The sample comprised blood. This sequence was found in an adult in good health. This chain links TRBV4-2 with TRBJ2-2, with no clear D. The CDR3 region is CASSRATDNTGELFF. DNA of the CDR3: TGTGCCAGCAGCAGGGCTACAGATAACACCGGGGAGCTGTTTTTT.